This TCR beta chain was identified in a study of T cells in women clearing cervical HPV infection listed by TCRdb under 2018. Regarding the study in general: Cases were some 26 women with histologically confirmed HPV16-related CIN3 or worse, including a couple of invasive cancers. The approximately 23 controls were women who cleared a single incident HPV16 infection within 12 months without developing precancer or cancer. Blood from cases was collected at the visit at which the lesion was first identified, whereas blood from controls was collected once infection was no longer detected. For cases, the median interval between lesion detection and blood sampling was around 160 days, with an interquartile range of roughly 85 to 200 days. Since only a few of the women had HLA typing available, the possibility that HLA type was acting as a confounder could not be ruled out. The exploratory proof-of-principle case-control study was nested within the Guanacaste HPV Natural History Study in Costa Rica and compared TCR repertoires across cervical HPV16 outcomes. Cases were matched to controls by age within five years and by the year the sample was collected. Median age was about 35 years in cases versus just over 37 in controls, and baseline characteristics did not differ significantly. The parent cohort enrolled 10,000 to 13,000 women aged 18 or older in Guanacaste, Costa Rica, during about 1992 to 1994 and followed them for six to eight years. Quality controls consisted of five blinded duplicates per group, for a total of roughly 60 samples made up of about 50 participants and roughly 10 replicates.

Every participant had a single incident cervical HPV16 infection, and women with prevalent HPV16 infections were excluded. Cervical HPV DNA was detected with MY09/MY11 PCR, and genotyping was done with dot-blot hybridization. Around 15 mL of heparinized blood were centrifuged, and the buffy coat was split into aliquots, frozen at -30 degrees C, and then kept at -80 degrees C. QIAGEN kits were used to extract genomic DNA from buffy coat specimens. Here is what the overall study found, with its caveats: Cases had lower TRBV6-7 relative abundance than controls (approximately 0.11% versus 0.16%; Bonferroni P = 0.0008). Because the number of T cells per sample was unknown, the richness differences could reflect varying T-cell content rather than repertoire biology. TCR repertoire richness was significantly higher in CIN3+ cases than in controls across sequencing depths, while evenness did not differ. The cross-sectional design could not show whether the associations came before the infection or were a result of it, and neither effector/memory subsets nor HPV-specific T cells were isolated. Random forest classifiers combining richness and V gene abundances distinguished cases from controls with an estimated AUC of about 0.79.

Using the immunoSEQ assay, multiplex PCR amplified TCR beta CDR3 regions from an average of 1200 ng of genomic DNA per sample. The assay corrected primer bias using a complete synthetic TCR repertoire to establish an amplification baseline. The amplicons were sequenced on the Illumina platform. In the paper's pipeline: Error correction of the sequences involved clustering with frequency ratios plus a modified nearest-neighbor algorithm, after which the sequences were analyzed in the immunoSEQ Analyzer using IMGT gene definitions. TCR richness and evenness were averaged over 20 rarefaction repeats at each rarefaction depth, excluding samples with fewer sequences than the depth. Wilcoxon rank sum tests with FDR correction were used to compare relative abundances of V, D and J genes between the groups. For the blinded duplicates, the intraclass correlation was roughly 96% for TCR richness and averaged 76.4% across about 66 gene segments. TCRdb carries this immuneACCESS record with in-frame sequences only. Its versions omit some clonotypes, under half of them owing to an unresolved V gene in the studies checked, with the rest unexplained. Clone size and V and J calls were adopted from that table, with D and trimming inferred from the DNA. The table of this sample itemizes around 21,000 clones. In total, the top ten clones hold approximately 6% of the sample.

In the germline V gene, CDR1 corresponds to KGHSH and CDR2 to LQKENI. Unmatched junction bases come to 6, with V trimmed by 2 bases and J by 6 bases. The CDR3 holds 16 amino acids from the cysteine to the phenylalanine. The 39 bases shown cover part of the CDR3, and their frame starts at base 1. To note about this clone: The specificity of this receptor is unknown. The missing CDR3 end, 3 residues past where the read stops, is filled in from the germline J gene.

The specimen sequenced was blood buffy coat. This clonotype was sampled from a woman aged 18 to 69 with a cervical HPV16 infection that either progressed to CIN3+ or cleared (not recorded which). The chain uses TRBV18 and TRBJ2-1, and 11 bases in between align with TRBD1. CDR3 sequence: CASSPRPGQGANEQFF. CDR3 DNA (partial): TGTGCCAGCTCACCAAGGCCTGGACAGGGGGCCAATGAG.